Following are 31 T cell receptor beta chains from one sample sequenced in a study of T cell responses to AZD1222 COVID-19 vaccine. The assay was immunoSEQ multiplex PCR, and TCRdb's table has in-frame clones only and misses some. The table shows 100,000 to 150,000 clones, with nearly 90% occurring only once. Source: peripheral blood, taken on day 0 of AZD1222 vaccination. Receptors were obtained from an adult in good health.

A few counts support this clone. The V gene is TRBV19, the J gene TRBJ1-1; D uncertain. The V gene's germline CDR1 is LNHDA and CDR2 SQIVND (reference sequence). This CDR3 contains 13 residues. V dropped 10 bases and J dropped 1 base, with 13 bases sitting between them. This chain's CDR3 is CATVREGNTEAFF. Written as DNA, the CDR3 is TGTGCCACAGTACGAGAGGGGAACACTGAAGCTTTCTTT.

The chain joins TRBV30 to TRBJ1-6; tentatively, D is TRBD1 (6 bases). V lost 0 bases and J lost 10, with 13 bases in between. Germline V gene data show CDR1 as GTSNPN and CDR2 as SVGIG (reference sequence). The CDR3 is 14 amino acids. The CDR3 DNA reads TGTGCCTGGAGTGTACTACAGGGAGAGTCACCCCTCCACTTT. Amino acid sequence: CAWSVLQGESPLHF.

CDR3 bases: TGTGCCACTGGACAGGGTGTCGCCGGGGAGCTGTTTTTT. Encoded protein: CATGQGVAGELFF. V gene TRBV6-5 combines with J gene TRBJ2-2, with TRBD1 identical over 8 bases. Trimming at V came to 10 bases and at J to 6 bases, leaving 7 bases not matched to a gene. The CDR3 runs 13 residues. CDR1 and CDR2 from the germline V gene are MNHEY and SVGAGI.

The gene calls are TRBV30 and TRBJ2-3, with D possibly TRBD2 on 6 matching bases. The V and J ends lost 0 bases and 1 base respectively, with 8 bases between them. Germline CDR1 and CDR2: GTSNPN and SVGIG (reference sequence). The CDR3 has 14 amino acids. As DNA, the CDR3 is TGTGCCTGGAGTGTACCGGGGGGCACAGATACGCAGTATTTT. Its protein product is CAWSVPGGTDTQYF.

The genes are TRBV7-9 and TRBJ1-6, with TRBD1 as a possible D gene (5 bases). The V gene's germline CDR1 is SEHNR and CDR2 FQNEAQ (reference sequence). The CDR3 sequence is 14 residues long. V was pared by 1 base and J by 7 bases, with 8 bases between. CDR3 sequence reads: CASSLDRTNSPLHF. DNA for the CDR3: TGTGCCAGCAGCTTAGACAGGACCAATTCACCCCTCCACTTT.

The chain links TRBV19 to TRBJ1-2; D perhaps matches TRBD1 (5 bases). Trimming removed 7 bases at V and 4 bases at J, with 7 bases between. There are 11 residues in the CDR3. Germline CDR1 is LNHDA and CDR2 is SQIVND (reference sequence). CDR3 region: CASNQGYGYTF. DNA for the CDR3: TGTGCCAGTAACCAGGGCTATGGCTACACCTTC.

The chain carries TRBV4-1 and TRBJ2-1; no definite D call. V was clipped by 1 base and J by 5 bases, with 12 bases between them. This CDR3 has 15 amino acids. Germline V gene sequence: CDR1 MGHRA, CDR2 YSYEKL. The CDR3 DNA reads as TGCGCCAGCAGCCAAGGAGATCTGACGAACAATGAGCAGTTCTTC. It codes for CASSQGDLTNNEQFF.

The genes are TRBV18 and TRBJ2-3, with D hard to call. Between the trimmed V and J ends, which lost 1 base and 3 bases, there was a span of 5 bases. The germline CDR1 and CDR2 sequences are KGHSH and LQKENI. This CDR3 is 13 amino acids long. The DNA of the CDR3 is TGTGCCAGCTCACCACTAATTACAGATACGCAGTATTTT. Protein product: CASSPLITDTQYF.

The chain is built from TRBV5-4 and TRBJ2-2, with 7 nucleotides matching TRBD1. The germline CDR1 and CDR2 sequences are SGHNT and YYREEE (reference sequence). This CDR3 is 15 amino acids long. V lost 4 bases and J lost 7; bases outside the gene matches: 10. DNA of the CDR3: TGTGCCAGCAGCCAAAAGACAGGGAAGGACGGGGAGCTGTTTTTT. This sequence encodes CASSQKTGKDGELFF. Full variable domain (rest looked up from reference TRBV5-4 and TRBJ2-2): ETGVTQSPTHLIKTRGQQVTLRCSSQSGHNTVSWYQQALGQGPQFIFQYYREEENGRGNFPPRFSGLQFPNYSSELNVNALELDDSALYLCASSQKTGKDGELFFGEGSRLTVL.

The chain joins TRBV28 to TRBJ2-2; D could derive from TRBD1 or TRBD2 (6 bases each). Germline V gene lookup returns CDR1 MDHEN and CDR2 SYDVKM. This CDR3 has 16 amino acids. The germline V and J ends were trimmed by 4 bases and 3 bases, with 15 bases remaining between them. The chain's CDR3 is CASSSPGRGHTGELFF. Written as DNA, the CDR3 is TGTGCCAGCAGTTCCCCGGGCCGGGGGCACACCGGGGAGCTGTTTTTT.

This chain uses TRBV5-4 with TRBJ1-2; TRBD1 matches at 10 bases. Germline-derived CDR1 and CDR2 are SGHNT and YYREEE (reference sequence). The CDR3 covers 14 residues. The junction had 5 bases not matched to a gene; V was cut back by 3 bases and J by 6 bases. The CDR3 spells CASSSTGGGDGYTF. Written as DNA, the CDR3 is TGTGCCAGCAGCTCGACAGGGGGCGGCGATGGCTACACCTTC.

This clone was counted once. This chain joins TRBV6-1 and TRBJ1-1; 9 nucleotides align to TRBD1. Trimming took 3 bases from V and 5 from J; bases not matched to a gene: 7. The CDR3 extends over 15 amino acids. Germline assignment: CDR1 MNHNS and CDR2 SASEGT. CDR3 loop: CASSDRGQGRTEAFF. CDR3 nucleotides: TGTGCCAGCAGTGATAGGGGACAGGGTCGAACTGAAGCTTTCTTT.

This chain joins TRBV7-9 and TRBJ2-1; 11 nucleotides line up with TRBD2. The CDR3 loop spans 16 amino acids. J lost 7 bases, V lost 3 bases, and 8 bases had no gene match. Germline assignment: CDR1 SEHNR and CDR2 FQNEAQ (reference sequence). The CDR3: CASSFHSGRAGNEQFF. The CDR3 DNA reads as TGTGCCAGCAGCTTCCATAGCGGGAGGGCCGGGAATGAGCAGTTCTTC.

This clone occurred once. CDR3 amino acids: CASSQDRALTSNYGYTF. Here the CDR3 DNA reads TGTGCCAGCAGCCAAGATCGGGCCCTCACAAGTAACTATGGCTACACCTTC. This chain connects TRBV3-1 (or the pseudogene TRBV3-2) to TRBJ1-2; no clear D gene. Germline values: CDR1 LGHDT, CDR2 YNNKEL (reference sequence). V dropped 0 bases and J dropped 1 base, with 15 bases sitting between them. This CDR3 is built from 17 residues.

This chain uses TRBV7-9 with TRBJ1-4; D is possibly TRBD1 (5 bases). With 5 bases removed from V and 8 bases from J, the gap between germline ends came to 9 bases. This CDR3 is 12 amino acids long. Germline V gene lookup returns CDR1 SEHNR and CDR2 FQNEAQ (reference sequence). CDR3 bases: TGTGCCAGCAGCAAAGCAGGGGAAAAACTGTTTTTT. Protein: CASSKAGEKLFF.

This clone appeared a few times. Here the CDR3 DNA reads TGTGCCAGCTACAAGAACACTGAAGCTTTCTTT. Its protein product is CASYKNTEAFF. The V gene is TRBV2, the J gene TRBJ1-1; D gene uncertain. The CDR3 sequence is 11 residues long. Germline lookup yields CDR1 SNHLY and CDR2 FYNNEI. V was cut by 8 bases and J by 1 base, with 5 bases left in between.

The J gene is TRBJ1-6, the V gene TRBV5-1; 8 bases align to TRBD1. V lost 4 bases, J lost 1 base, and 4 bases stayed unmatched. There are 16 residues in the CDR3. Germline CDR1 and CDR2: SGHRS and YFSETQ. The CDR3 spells CASSTRTGSYNSPLHF. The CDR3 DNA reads TGCGCCAGCAGCACCCGGACAGGGTCCTATAATTCACCCCTCCACTTT. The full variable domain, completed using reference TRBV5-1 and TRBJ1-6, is KAGVTQTPRYLIKTRGQQVTLSCSPISGHRSVSWYQQTPGQGLQFLFEYFSETQRNKGNFPGRFSGRQFSNSRSEMNVSTLELGDSALYLCASSTRTGSYNSPLHFGNGTRLTVT.

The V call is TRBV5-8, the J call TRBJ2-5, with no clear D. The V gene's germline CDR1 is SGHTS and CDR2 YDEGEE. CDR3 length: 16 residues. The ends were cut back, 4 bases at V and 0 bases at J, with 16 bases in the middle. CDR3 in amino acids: CASSRLVGAHQETQYF. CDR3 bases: TGTGCCAGCAGCCGTCTTGTCGGAGCGCACCAAGAGACCCAGTACTTC.

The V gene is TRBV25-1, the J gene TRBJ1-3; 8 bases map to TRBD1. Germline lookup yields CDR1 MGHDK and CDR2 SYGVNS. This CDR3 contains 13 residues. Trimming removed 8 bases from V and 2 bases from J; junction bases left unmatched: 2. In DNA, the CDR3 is TGTGCCAGCTCGGACAGGGCTGGAAACACCATATATTTT. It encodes CASSDRAGNTIYF.

CDR3 region: CATSDYGYTF. The CDR3 bases are TGTGCCACCTCCGACTATGGCTACACCTTC. The chain is built from TRBV19 and TRBJ1-2, with no clear D. The V gene's germline CDR1 is LNHDA and CDR2 SQIVND (reference sequence). V lost 10 bases and J lost 3, with 6 bases in between. The CDR3 loop spans 10 amino acids.

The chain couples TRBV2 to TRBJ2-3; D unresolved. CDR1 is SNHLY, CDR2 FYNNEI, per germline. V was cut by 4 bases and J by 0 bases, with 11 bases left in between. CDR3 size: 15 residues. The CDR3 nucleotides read TGTGCCAGCAGTGTTGGACCCACTAGCACAGATACGCAGTATTTT. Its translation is CASSVGPTSTDTQYF.

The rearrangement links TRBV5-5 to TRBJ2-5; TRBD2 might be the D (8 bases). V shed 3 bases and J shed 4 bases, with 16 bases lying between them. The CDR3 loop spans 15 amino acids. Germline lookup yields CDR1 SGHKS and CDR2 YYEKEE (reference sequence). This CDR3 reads CASSSDRAGGETQYF. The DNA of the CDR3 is TGTGCCAGCAGCTCCGACAGGGCGGGAGGAGAGACCCAGTACTTC.

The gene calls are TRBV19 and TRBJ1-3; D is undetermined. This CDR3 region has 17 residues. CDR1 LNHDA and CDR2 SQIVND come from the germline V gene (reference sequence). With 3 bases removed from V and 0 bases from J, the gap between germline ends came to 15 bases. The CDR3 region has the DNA TGTGCCAGTAGTATGCCTCTCGGTGGACCCTCTGGAAACACCATATATTTT. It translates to CASSMPLGGPSGNTIYF.

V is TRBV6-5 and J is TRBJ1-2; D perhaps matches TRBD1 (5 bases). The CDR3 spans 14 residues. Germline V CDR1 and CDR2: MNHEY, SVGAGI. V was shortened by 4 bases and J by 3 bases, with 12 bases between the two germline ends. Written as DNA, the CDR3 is TGTGCCAGCAGTTTGTTAGGGACCCACTATGGCTACACCTTC. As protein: CASSLLGTHYGYTF.

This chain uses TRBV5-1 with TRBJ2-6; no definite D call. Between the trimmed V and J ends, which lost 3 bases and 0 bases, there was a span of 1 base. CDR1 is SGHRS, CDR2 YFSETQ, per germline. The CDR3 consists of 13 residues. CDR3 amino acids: CASSYSGANVLTF. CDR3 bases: TGCGCCAGCAGCTACTCTGGGGCCAACGTCCTGACTTTC.

The CDR3 DNA follows: TGTGCCAGCAGGCCCCGGGACACCTCCTACGAGCAGTACTTC. Amino acids: CASRPRDTSYEQYF. The V call is TRBV2, the J call TRBJ2-7; D is possibly TRBD1 (6 bases). The CDR3 extends over 14 amino acids. The V gene lost 6 bases and the J gene lost 0 bases, with 12 bases spanning the gap. From germline, CDR1 is SNHLY and CDR2 FYNNEI.

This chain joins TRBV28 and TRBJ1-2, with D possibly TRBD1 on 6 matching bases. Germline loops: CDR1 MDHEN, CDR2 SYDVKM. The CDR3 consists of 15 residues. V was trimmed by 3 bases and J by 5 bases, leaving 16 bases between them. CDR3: CASSFAGAGDYGYTF. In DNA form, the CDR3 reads TGTGCCAGCAGTTTCGCAGGGGCGGGGGATTATGGCTACACCTTC.

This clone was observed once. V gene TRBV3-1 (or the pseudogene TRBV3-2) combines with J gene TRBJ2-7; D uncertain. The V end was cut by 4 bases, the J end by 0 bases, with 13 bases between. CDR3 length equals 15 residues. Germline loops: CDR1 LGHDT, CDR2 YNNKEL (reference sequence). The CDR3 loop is CASSRQSDSSYEQYF. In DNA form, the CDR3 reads TGTGCCAGCAGCCGACAATCAGATAGCTCCTACGAGCAGTACTTC.

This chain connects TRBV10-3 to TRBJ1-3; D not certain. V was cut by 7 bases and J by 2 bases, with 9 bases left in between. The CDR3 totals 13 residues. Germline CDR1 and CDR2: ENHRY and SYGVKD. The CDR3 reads CAIIPRAGNTIYF. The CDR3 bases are TGTGCCATCATCCCCCGTGCTGGAAACACCATATATTTT.

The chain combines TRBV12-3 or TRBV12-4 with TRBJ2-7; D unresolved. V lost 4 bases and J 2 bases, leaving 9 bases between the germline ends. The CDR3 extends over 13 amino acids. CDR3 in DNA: TGTGCCAGCAGTTCTGACGCCGCCTACGAGCAGTACTTC. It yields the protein CASSSDAAYEQYF.

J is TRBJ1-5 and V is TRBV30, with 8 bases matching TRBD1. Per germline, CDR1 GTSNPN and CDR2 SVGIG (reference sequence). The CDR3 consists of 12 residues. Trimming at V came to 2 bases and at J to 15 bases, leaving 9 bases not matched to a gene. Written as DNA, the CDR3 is TGTGCCTGGAGTCACCAGGACAGGGTCCGGCATTTT. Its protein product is CAWSHQDRVRHF.